Each of the 14 T cell receptor beta chains below was sequenced from the same sample in a study of PD-L1 blockade in urothelial cancer. Repertoires were generated with immunoSEQ multiplex PCR, while TCRdb's copy carries only in-frame clones and drops some. The table lists tens of thousands of clones, roughly nine tenths of them singletons. The sequences come from PBMCs, collected around atezolizumab (anti-PD-L1) treatment. All receptors come from a man aged 60 to 69 with urothelial cancer.

The chain combines TRBV5-6 with TRBJ2-7, with TRBD1 matching over 11 bases. V was clipped by 3 bases and J by 3 bases; unmatched bases: 8. This CDR3 has 16 amino acids. Germline assignment: CDR1 SGHDT and CDR2 YYEEEE. The CDR3 protein is CASSSGTGGNYYEQYF. The CDR3 DNA reads TGTGCCAGCAGCTCCGGGACAGGGGGGAACTACTACGAGCAGTACTTC.

CDR3 nucleotides: TGTGCCAGCCTGGGGCAAGAAAAACTGTTTTTT. It codes for CASLGQEKLFF. The chain employs TRBV2 and TRBJ1-4, with D possibly matching TRBD1 (5 bases). CDR1 is SNHLY and CDR2 is FYNNEI in the germline V gene. V was pared by 8 bases and J by 8 bases, with 9 bases between. CDR3 size: 11 residues.

The V gene is TRBV7-8, the J gene TRBJ2-7; 8 bases are shared with TRBD1. The CDR3 has 14 residues. Germline trimming cut 3 bases from V and 1 base from J; bases unmatched to any gene: 2. Looked up from germline, CDR1 is SGHVS and CDR2 is FQNEAQ. The CDR3 region has the DNA TGTGCCAGCAGCTTTACAGGGGGGTCCTACGAGCAGTACTTC. It specifies CASSFTGGSYEQYF.

The V call is TRBV7-8, the J call TRBJ1-6, with 7 nucleotides matching TRBD1. The CDR3 runs to 15 residues. Germline V gene sequence: CDR1 SGHVS, CDR2 FQNEAQ. The V and J ends lost 6 bases and 6 bases, in that order; junction bases with no gene match: 8. Here the CDR3 reads CASRIDRAPNSPLHF. DNA of the CDR3: TGTGCCAGCAGGATAGACAGGGCGCCTAATTCACCCCTCCACTTT.

In regard to this clone: One junction end does not reproduce the germline sequence, and a read error may be involved. The chain couples TRBV7-7 to TRBJ2-3; TRBD2 agrees at 13 bases. CDR3 length: 18 residues. Germline V lookup: CDR1 SSHAT, CDR2 FNYEAQ (reference sequence). The CDR3 DNA reads as TGTGCTAGCAGCTTAGCTAGCCCAGGGACTAGCGGGGTAAATACGCAGTATTTT. It codes for CASSLASPGTSGVNTQYF.

The CDR3 reads CAISERGETQYF. In DNA form, the CDR3 reads TGTGCCATCAGTGAGAGGGGAGAGACCCAGTACTTC. V is TRBV10-3 and J is TRBJ2-5, with a possible D match to TRBD1 (5 bases). Germline CDR1 and CDR2: ENHRY and SYGVKD. The V and J ends lost 2 bases and 4 bases respectively, with 5 bases between them. The CDR3 length is 12 residues.

The V gene is TRBV29-1, the J gene TRBJ1-2; 9 nucleotides match TRBD1. The CDR3 spans 12 residues. The V gene's germline CDR1 is SQVTM and CDR2 ANQGSEA. V lost 7 bases, J lost 8 bases, and 8 bases stayed unmatched. In DNA, the CDR3 is TGCAGCGCTAGAACAGGGGGCGTGGGCTACACCTTC. It translates to CSARTGGVGYTF. The entire variable domain, with the rest obtained from reference TRBV29-1 and TRBJ1-2, is as follows: SAVISQKPSRDICQRGTSLTIQCQVDSQVTMMFWYRQQPGQSLTLIATANQGSEATYESGFVIDKFPISRPNLTFSTLTVSNMSPEDSSIYLCSARTGGVGYTFGSGTRLTVV.

V usage is TRBV6-5 and J usage is TRBJ2-1; D possibly corresponds to TRBD2 (5 bases). From germline, CDR1 is MNHEY and CDR2 SVGAGI. The CDR3 is 12 residues long. Trimming stripped 2 bases from V and 8 bases from J, with 7 bases between. In DNA, the CDR3 is TGTGCCAGCAGTTACGAGGGTTATGAGCAGTTCTTC. Translated, it gives CASSYEGYEQFF.

This clone was counted between two and nine times. V usage is TRBV7-9 and J usage is TRBJ1-5; D unresolved. From germline, CDR1 is SEHNR and CDR2 FQNEAQ (reference sequence). The CDR3 extends over 13 amino acids. The germline V and J ends were trimmed by 6 bases and 2 bases, with 8 bases remaining between them. CDR3 sequence reads: CASSKLGNQPQHF. The CDR3 bases are TGTGCCAGCAGTAAACTGGGCAATCAGCCCCAGCATTTT.

This chain connects TRBV14 to TRBJ1-5; D is ambiguous. CDR1 is SGHDN, CDR2 FVKESK, per germline. CDR3 length equals 14 residues. V shed 1 base and J shed 6 bases, with 10 bases lying between them. CDR3 amino acids: CASSQVKPRQPQHF. The CDR3 DNA reads TGTGCCAGCAGCCAAGTGAAGCCTCGTCAGCCCCAGCATTTT.

The chain employs TRBV7-2 and TRBJ1-1, with TRBD1 identical over 8 bases. The V segment lost 3 bases and the J segment 1 base; nucleotides outside the gene matches: 4. Germline V gene lookup returns CDR1 SGHTA and CDR2 FQGNSA. This CDR3 comprises 15 residues. The chain's CDR3 is CASSLLTGANTEAFF. DNA of the CDR3: TGTGCCAGCAGCTTGTTGACAGGGGCGAACACTGAAGCTTTCTTT.

The chain joins TRBV7-2 to TRBJ2-3; D is uncertain. Germline assignment: CDR1 SGHTA and CDR2 FQGNSA. Trimming took 1 base from V and 1 from J, leaving 6 bases between them. The CDR3 consists of 14 residues. The CDR3 DNA sequence: TGTGCCAGCAGCTTAGGAGAGGGCACAGATACGCAGTATTTT. Amino acids: CASSLGEGTDTQYF.

The genes are TRBV13 and TRBJ2-2; D perhaps matches TRBD1 (5 bases). The germline CDR1 and CDR2 sequences are PRHDT and FYEKMQ (reference sequence). Trimming took 1 base from V and 7 from J, leaving 7 bases between them. This CDR3 comprises 13 residues. The CDR3 here is CASSLVQGGELFF. CDR3 in DNA: TGTGCCAGCAGCTTAGTTCAGGGCGGGGAGCTGTTTTTT.

The chain joins TRBV19 to TRBJ1-6; 7 bases match TRBD1. In germline, CDR1 is LNHDA, CDR2 SQIVND (reference sequence). The CDR3 is 16 amino acids. Unmatched junction bases numbered 6, after V lost 2 bases and J lost 5 bases. DNA for the CDR3: TGTGCCAGTAGTATAACTCCGGGACAGAATAATTCACCCCTCCACTTT. This sequence encodes CASSITPGQNNSPLHF.